This T cell receptor (beta chain) emerged from a study of beta chain features in type 1 diabetes. The entirety of the isolated RNA underwent reverse transcription, so expressed TCRB transcripts were sequenced. Repertoires were generated with immunoSEQ multiplex PCR, while TCRdb's copy carries only in-frame clones and drops some. This table has roughly 250,000 clones, about 9.3% appearing once. CDR3 size: 16 residues. The V and J ends lost 4 bases and 5 bases, in that order; junction bases with no gene match: 11. CDR1 SGHRS and CDR2 YFSETQ come from the germline V gene. This clone was seen more than once but under ten times.

The gene calls are TRBV5-1 and TRBJ1-4, with 7 bases fitting TRBD1. The TCR originated in a woman younger than 30 in good health. Sequencing used naive CD4+ T cells from blood. CDR3 in DNA: TGCGCCAGCAGCCGAGATACCGGGACAGTAAATGAAAAACTGTTTTTT. It codes for CASSRDTGTVNEKLFF.